This T cell receptor beta chain originates from a study of molecular identifiers for immune sequencing clone quantification (dated by TCRdb to between 2018 and 2020). With regard to the full study: In a replicate experiment, RNA from roughly 21,000 or 96,000 naive CD8 T cells was split into five aliquots, four of which were sequenced. CD8 T cells were used in a methods study to benchmark molecular-identifier clustering-based TCR repertoire sequencing (MIDCIRS) and TCR RNA copy counting. The study at large found these results: Clones above 20 RNA copies held over 97% of molecules in CMV-specific effector cells but under 1% in naive cells. Spiked-in Jurkat TCR RNA equivalent to a single cell was reported to be detectable even among one million naive CD8 T cells. Naive libraries contained spiked-in Jurkat TCR RNA (approximately nine copies' worth), which is not part of the donor repertoire. Modeling indicated about 3 TCR RNA copies recovered per cell, compared with 7.5 to 10 by digital PCR, which implies a capture efficiency of approximately 30%. Highly expanded clone sizes could be underestimated if identical TCR molecules share a barcode. When barcode sub-clustering was omitted, TCR diversity was inflated by chimeric consensus sequences, with chimeras reaching as high as 47%.

This clonotype has a count of ten or more. The antigen it recognizes is unknown. Base qualities are not provided; no much larger clone lies one nucleotide away. Libraries of naive CD8 T cells were built from anywhere between roughly 18,000 and 1,000,000 sorted cells, with 10%, 30% or 50% of the purified RNA used. Naive CD8 T cells, defined as CD8+CD4-CCR7+CD45RA+, were FACS-sorted into RLT Plus buffer on a BD FACSAria II. Ten to eleven TCR copies' worth of Jurkat RNA were spiked into about 19,000-1,000,000 naive CD8 T cell samples to test detection sensitivity. CD8 T cells were enriched using RosetteSep CD8+ T Cell Enrichment Cocktail and Ficoll-Paque, and the enriched cells then underwent ACK red cell lysis. Library preparation was by PCR. The sequencer listed for this sample is Illumina HiSeq 4000. Bulk TCR libraries were made following a previously described method, with the TCR primers given in Table S5. Purification of total RNA was performed with the Qiagen AllPrep DNA/RNA kit. Before analysis, reads from multiple sequencing runs of one library were combined. The authors processed their data as follows. Reads were retained only if their TCR constant sequence matched exactly, and those retained reads were trimmed to 150 nt and grouped according to their 12-nt molecular barcodes. Within each barcode group, reads were sub-clustered at a 15% Levenshtein threshold, and quality-weighted consensus sequences were built per RNA molecule. Non-functional sequences were filtered out, along with any lower-count sequence sitting one edit away from another sequence. Based on fitting two negative binomial distributions, any barcode sub-cluster with under 20% of the maximum read count was discarded. Clones were called with MiXCR by TCRdb after fastp trimmed the public reads at Q25, and only in-frame beta chains were retained. Every distinct CDR3 protein forms one entry, paired with its most common genes and DNA. The authors' filters were not applied to this entry. The sample has hundreds of thousands of distinct CDR3 sequences on record, about 20% of them singletons. The ten largest clones represent 0.75% to 0.85% of the sample.

V gives up 0 bases and J gives up 0 bases, and the segment between their germline ends measures 7 bases. The CDR3 measures 14 amino acids from cysteine to phenylalanine. Only the CDR3 part of the read is kept: 42 bases, read in frame from the first base. CDR1 and CDR2 are drawn from the germline V gene (reference sequence): SGHKS, YYEKEE. The TCR sequence derives from a human donor in good health. Some libraries in this study had Jurkat cell RNA spiked in. Sequencing used naive CD8+ T cells from blood, with Jurkat cell RNA spiked in. The sample's cell subset or site, from its label and the paper: FACS-sorted CD8+CD4-CCR7+CD45RA+ naive T cells. The rearranged segments are TRBV5-5 and TRBJ2-7; possibly the D gene is TRBD1, per 5 matching bases. The DNA sequence is as follows: TGTGCCAGCAGCTTGGGACAGCTCTCCTACGAGCAGTACTTC. The resulting protein is CASSLGQLSYEQYF.